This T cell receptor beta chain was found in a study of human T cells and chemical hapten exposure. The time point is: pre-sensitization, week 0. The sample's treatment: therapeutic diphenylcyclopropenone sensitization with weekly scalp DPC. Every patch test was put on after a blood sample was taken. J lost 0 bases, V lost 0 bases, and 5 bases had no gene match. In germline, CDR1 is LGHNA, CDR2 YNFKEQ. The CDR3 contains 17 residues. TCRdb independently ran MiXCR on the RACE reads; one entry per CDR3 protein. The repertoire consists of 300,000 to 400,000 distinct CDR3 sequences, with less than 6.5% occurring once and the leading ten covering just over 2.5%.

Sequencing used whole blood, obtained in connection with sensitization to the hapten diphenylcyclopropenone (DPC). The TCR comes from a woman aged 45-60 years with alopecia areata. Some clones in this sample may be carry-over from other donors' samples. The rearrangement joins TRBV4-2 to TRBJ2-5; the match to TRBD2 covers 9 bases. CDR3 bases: TGTGCCAGCAGCCAAGAAGTAGCGGGAGTCTACCAAGAGACCCAGTACTTC. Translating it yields CASSQEVAGVYQETQYF.